This note documents a single T cell receptor (beta chain) sequence. This clone was seen only a few times. Its antigen is still unknown. There are no base qualities to consult, and no much larger clone falls within one base. Read against the paper, the sample's time point label means: cycle 2 day 1 (C2D1) of nivolumab. Every trial patient had relapsed following autologous stem cell transplantation, and prior brentuximab vedotin exposure was what differed among cohorts A, B and C. The trial cohort was composed of about 53 patients with relapsed/refractory classical Hodgkin lymphoma, for whom complete response, partial response or progressive disease was recorded as best overall response. Single-agent nivolumab was administered to trial patients in the multi-cohort phase II CheckMate 205 trial. Best overall response was determined by an independent review committee according to the 2007 International Working Group response criteria. Trial PBMCs were collected just before the start of nivolumab (C1D1) and during therapy at cycle 2 day 1 and cycle 4 day 1. Peripheral blood was collected in 8 mL Vacutainer Cell Preparation Tubes, from which PBMCs were isolated by centrifugation and then cryopreserved.

The source of the sample is a study of PD-1 blockade in classical Hodgkin lymphoma (dated by TCRdb to about 2020). General notes on the study: Nivolumab dosing was 3 mg/kg intravenously every 2 weeks, continuing until either disease progression or unacceptable toxicity. A peripheral blood immune signature of response to PD-1 blockade in classical Hodgkin lymphoma was defined using TCR beta sequencing and CyTOF.

Trimming takes 6 bases off V and 6 bases off J; junction bases not matched to a gene: 9. The germline V gene gives CDR1 as ENHRY and CDR2 as SYGVKD. The CDR3 goes from the cysteine to the phenylalanine over 14 residues. CDR3 DNA only is kept here, 42 bases in frame from base 1. Overall results and qualifications from the work: Baseline TCR diversity was reported to be lower in newly diagnosed patients than in healthy donors and to be lower still in relapsed/refractory patients. Among trial patients, those achieving complete response had baseline diversity similar to that of newly diagnosed patients, while diversity was significantly lower in partial responders and progressors. By C4D1, a significant rise was seen in CD4+ TCR diversity but not in CD8+ TCR diversity (p=0.0027 vs p=0.16), and the rise was most apparent among complete responders (p=0.02). Only a single clinical trial cohort was studied, and what caused the repertoire differences, possibly disease activity or prior therapy, remained undefined. Diversity was lower in patients who began nivolumab less than 1 year after ASCT, so these patients were left out of later analyses to avoid confounding by immune reconstitution.

The Qiagen DNeasy kit was used to extract genomic DNA from unsorted PBMCs and from the negatively selected CD4+ and CD8+ fractions. Using primers that anneal to V and J segments, immunoSEQ multiplex PCR amplified the TCR beta CDR3 regions. A synthetic immune receptor repertoire was used to minimize amplification bias, and any remaining bias was removed computationally after sequencing. Processing in the source paper ran as follows. Repertoire diversity was quantified as the Shannon entropy index using custom Python scripts. Unsorted, CD4+ and CD8+ repertoires were analyzed separately, except for combined analyses in which CD4+ and CD8+ sequences were merged in silico. A clone counted as expanded when the clone's frequency after treatment rose at least 2-fold relative to C1D1, and clones undetected at baseline were given a pseudocount of 0.5. Singleton clones were defined as clones with 0 or 1 copy at C1D1, and non-singleton clones were defined as clones with 2 or more copies. Clones expanded in unsorted samples were labelled as CD4+, CD8+ or unknown by matching protein sequences in sorted samples from the same patient. Wilcoxon tests on paired samples were used to test changes in diversity from C1D1 to C4D1. TCRdb holds this immuneACCESS table with in-frame rearrangements only. Some clones are missing; in checked studies, unresolved V genes explain under half, and the rest has no known cause. V, J and clone size derive from that table, while D and trimming were established from the DNA sequence. The sample includes 90,000 to 100,000 clones, with roughly 79% observed a single time. The top ten hold approximately 15% of the sample.

The chain is encoded by TRBV10-3 joined to TRBJ2-7, and 9 junction bases match TRBD1. The sequencing here drew on peripheral blood mononuclear cells (PBMCs), taken before the second cycle of nivolumab. This TCR was sampled from a human donor with classical Hodgkin lymphoma. The CDR3 loop reads CAIRSGTGHGEQYF. The bases read TGTGCCATCAGATCCGGGACAGGGCATGGCGAGCAGTACTTC.